This TCR beta chain is drawn from a study of cytomegalovirus exposure and HLA in healthy donors. For the study at large: Of several hundred genotyped donors, more than 65% grouped in the Caucasian-associated ancestry cluster.

In regard to this clone: Its specificity is unknown.

Regarding donors, all were healthy bone marrow donors. Although they were nominally healthy when sampled, donors likely had unrecorded immune exposures. Germline loops: CDR1 MNHNS, CDR2 SASEGT. The CDR3 extends over 14 amino acids. Trimming took off 7 bases at V and 0 bases at J, with 10 bases between the two ends. General study results and limits: Later work associated roughly 15,000 TCR beta sequences with HLA alleles at 0.05 false discovery rate.

60 Vbeta and 13 Jbeta primers were used in PCR. Method: immunoSEQ multiplex PCR; TCRdb's copy keeps in-frame clones and lacks some. The sample lists around 130,000 clones; more than 60% were seen once. This sequence joins TRBV6-1 and TRBJ1-3, with D unclear. The TCR originated in a woman aged 40 to 55 in good health and CMV-seronegative. Sequenced material: PBMCs. In nucleotides, the CDR3 is TGTGCCAGCAAGGAGCTATTCTCTGGAAACACCATATATTTT. Its protein product is CASKELFSGNTIYF.